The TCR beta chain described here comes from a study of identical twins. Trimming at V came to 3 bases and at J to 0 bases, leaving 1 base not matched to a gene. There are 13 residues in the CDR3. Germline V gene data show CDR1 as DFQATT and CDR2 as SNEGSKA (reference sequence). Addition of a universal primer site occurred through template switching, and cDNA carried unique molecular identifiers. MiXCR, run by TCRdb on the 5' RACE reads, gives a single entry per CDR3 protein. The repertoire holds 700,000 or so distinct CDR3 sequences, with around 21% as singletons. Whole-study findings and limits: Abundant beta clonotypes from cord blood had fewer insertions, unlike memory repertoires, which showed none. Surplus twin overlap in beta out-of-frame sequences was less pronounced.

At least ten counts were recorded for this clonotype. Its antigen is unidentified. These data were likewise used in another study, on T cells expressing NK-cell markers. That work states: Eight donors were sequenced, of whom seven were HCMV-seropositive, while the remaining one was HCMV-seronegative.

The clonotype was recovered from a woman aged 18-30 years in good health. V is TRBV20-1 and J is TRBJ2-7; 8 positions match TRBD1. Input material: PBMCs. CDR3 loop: CSARGQVSYEQYF. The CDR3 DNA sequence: TGCAGTGCTAGGGGACAGGTCTCCTACGAGCAGTACTTC.